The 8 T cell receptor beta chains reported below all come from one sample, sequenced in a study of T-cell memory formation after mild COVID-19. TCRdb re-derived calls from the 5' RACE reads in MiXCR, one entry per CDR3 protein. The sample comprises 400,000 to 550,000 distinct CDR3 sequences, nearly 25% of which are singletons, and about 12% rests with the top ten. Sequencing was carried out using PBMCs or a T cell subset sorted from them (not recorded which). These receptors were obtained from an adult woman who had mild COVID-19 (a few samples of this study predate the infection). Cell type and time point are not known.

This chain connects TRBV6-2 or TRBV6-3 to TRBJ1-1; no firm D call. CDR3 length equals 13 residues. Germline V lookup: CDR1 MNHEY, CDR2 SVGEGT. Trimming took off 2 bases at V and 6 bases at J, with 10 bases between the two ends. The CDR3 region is CASSYNRGPEAFF. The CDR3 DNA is TGTGCCAGCAGTTACAACAGAGGCCCTGAAGCTTTCTTT.

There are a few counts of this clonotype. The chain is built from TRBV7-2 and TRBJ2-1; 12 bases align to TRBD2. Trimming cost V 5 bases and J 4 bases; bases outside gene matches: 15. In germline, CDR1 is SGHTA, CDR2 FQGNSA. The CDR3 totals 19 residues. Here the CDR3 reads CASSARGLAGLPRYNEQFF. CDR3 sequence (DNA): TGTGCCAGCAGCGCCCGAGGACTAGCGGGACTTCCACGTTACAATGAGCAGTTCTTC.

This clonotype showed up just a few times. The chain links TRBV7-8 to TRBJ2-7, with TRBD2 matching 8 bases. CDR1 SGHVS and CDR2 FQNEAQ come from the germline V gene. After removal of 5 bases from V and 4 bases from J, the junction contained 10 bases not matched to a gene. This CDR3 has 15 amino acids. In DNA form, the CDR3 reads TGTGCCAGCAGCCCCGGGGCGGGAGGTCATTACGAGCAGTACTTC. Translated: CASSPGAGGHYEQYF.

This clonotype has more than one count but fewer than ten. CDR3 protein: CASSGGNGVNEQFF. CDR3 DNA: TGCGCCAGCAGCGGGGGTAATGGTGTTAATGAGCAGTTCTTC. The V gene is TRBV5-1, the J gene TRBJ2-1; D could derive from TRBD1 or TRBD2 (5 bases each). Germline CDR1 and CDR2: SGHRS and YFSETQ. V was clipped by 4 bases and J by 7 bases, with 15 bases between them. The CDR3 consists of 14 residues.

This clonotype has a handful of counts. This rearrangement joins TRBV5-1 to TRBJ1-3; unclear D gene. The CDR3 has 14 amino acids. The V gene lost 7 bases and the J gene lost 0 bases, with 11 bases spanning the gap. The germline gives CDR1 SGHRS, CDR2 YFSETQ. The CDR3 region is CASRLDFSGNTIYF. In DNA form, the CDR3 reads TGCGCCAGCCGACTCGACTTCTCTGGAAACACCATATATTTT. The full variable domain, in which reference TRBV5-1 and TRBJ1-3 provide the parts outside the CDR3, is KAGVTQTPRYLIKTRGQQVTLSCSPISGHRSVSWYQQTPGQGLQFLFEYFSETQRNKGNFPGRFSGRQFSNSRSEMNVSTLELGDSALYLCASRLDFSGNTIYFGEGSWLTVV.

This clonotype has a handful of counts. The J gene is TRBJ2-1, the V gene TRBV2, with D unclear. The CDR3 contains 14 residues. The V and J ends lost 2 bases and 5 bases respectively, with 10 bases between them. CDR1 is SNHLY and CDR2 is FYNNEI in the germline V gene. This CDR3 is CASSEPPTDNEQFF. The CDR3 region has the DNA TGTGCCAGCAGTGAACCCCCCACAGACAATGAGCAGTTCTTC.

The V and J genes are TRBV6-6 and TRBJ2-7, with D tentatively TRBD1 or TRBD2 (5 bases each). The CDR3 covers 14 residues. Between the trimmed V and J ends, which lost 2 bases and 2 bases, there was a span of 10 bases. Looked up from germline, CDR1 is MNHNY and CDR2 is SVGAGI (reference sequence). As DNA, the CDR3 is TGTGCCAGCAGTTACACGGGGACCACCTACGAGCAGTACTTC. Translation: CASSYTGTTYEQYF.

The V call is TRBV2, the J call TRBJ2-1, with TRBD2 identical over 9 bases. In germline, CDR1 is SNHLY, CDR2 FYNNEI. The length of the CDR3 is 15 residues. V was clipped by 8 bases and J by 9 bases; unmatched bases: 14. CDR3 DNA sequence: TGTGCCAGCTCCCTTGAGGTAGCGGGGGCGAGTGAGCAGTTCTTC. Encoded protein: CASSLEVAGASEQFF.